This is a list of T cell receptor beta chains from one sample in a study of T-cell reconstitution after alpha-beta-depleted transplantation in children. Each CDR3 protein is one row after TCRdb ran MiXCR on the PCR reads. The table includes nearly 400,000 distinct CDR3 sequences, about 20% detected once. The sample here was PBMCs from the stem cell graft donor, taken from the stem cell graft. These receptors were taken from a human donor who donated a stem cell graft to a child with acute myeloid leukemia. The CDR3 runs from the conserved cysteine through the conserved F or W. The D gene is left open where the match is weak. Clone size is shown for a subset of rows, as once, few, many or a class of expanded clone.

j_call clone_size d_call v_call cdr3_aa cdr3_nt
TRBJ2-4 NA TRBD2 TRBV12-3/TRBV12-4 CASTKLGEGNIQYF TGTGCCAGCACCAAGTTGGGGGAGGGGAACATTCAGTACTTC
TRBJ2-3 NA NA TRBV11-1 CASSSRRTASTDTQYF TGTGCCAGCAGCTCCCGGAGGACAGCTAGCACAGATACGCAGTATTTT
TRBJ2-6 few NA TRBV15 CATSSFRAGANVLTF TGTGCCACCAGCAGTTTCAGGGCTGGGGCCAACGTCCTGACTTTC
TRBJ2-7 NA NA TRBV25-1 CASSEFRGGTYEQYF TGTGCCAGCAGTGAATTCAGGGGAGGCACCTACGAGCAGTACTTC
TRBJ2-7 NA NA TRBV6-1 CASSDWPTDYEQYF TGTGCCAGCAGTGACTGGCCGACAGACTACGAGCAGTACTTC
TRBJ2-5 NA NA TRBV9 CASSRRDRETQYF TGTGCCAGCAGCCGACGGGACCGAGAGACCCAGTACTTC
TRBJ2-1 few TRBD2 TRBV5-1 CASSPRTSRDEQFF TGCGCCAGCAGCCCACGGACTAGCCGGGATGAGCAGTTCTTC
TRBJ2-4 many TRBD1 TRBV20-1 CSAHGQGATKNIQYF TGCAGTGCCCACGGACAGGGGGCGACCAAAAACATTCAGTACTTC
TRBJ2-2 NA NA TRBV20-1 CSASPGTGELFF TGCAGTGCTAGTCCCGGGACCGGGGAGCTGTTTTTT
TRBJ2-2 many NA TRBV29-1 CSVDETNTGELFF TGCAGCGTTGACGAGACCAACACCGGGGAGCTGTTTTTT
TRBJ2-5 few NA TRBV6-6 CASSSLGSETQYF TGTGCCAGCAGTTCCCTGGGGTCAGAGACCCAGTACTTC
TRBJ2-5 few NA TRBV4-3 CASSQDPLTQGDQETQYF TGCGCCAGCAGCCAAGACCCGCTGACACAGGGTGACCAAGAGACCCAGTACTTC
TRBJ2-7 NA TRBD2 TRBV28 CASSPPGLAGSYEQYF TGTGCCAGCAGTCCCCCGGGTTTAGCGGGGTCTTACGAGCAGTACTTC
TRBJ1-6 many NA TRBV12-3/TRBV12-4 CASSLAEGSPLHF TGTGCCAGCAGTTTGGCGGAAGGCTCACCCCTCCACTTT